This T cell receptor (beta chain) is drawn from a study of lymphopenia after photon versus proton radiotherapy. A word on this clone: Its antigen is unknown.

The CDR3 spans 13 residues. V was pared by 7 bases and J by 2 bases, with 13 bases between. Germline CDR1 and CDR2: SQVTM and ANQGSEA. Sequencing used immunoSEQ multiplex PCR; TCRdb keeps in-frame clones, though not all of them. Here the sample spans 35,000 to 40,000 clones, more than 70% being singletons. Whole-study findings and limits: In patients who died, overall survival fell as post-nadir TCR diversity dropped more. Post-nadir diversity loss with photons came from oligoclonal expansion, particularly CD8+ Temra cells.

The source is a man aged 50 to 59 with gastric cancer. The sample consisted of peripheral blood, taken from a patient treated with photon-based radiotherapy. The chain links TRBV29-1 to TRBJ2-3, with D possibly matching TRBD1 (6 bases). CDR3 residues: CSAQQGLTDTQYF. The CDR3 DNA reads TGCAGCGCCCAACAGGGTCTCACAGATACGCAGTATTTT.